The 23 T cell receptor beta chains below all came from one sample that was sequenced in a study of blood T cell repertoires in COVID-19. TCRdb's table, derived via immunoSEQ multiplex PCR, lists solely in-frame clones and lacks some. The repertoire holds hundreds of thousands of clones, with 80% to 90% as singletons. The specimen was peripheral blood. Receptor source: a woman in her 30s with active or convalescent COVID-19.

This clone appeared a few times. The rearrangement links TRBV5-4 to TRBJ2-7; 7 nucleotides agree with TRBD2. CDR1 is SGHNT and CDR2 is YYREEE in the germline V gene (reference sequence). J gave up 0 bases and V 4 bases, and 10 bases lay outside the gene matches. The CDR3 loop spans 16 amino acids. The CDR3 is CASSPGGGTTSYEQYF. The DNA of the CDR3 is TGTGCCAGCAGCCCGGGCGGGGGTACTACCTCCTACGAGCAGTACTTC.

This chain links TRBV19 with TRBJ1-1; TRBD1 agrees at 7 bases. V was pared by 3 bases and J by 11 bases, with 12 bases of the junction left unmatched. Germline-derived CDR1 and CDR2 are LNHDA and SQIVND (reference sequence). The CDR3 length is 14 residues. The DNA for the CDR3 is TGTGCCAGTAGTATGGCCACAGGGGCCCGCGGGGCTTTCTTT. This translates into CASSMATGARGAFF.

This clone was seen only once. The genes are TRBV7-6 and TRBJ1-3; no reliable D call. The germline CDR1 and CDR2 sequences are SGHVS and FNYEAQ. This CDR3 has 15 amino acids. Trimming stripped 2 bases from V and 0 bases from J, with 8 bases between. The CDR3 reads CASSLRLLSGNTIYF. The CDR3 coding sequence is TGTGCCAGCAGCTTAAGACTGCTCTCTGGAAACACCATATATTTT.

This clone has just one count. The gene calls are TRBV13 and TRBJ2-1, with D perhaps matching TRBD1 (5 bases). V gave up 7 bases and J gave up 0 bases, with 16 bases separating them. This CDR3 has 16 residues. Per the germline V gene, CDR1 is PRHDT and CDR2 is FYEKMQ (reference sequence). The CDR3: CASTHEQVSSYNEQFF. The DNA for the CDR3 is TGTGCCAGCACCCACGAACAGGTGAGCTCCTACAATGAGCAGTTCTTC.

The chain employs TRBV3-1 (or the pseudogene TRBV3-2) and TRBJ2-7; possible D gene TRBD2, 7 bases. This CDR3 is 14 amino acids long. V dropped 0 bases and J dropped 9 bases, with 15 bases sitting between them. Germline CDR1 LGHDT, CDR2 YNNKEL (reference sequence). The CDR3 loop reads CASSQDTGGLGQYF. CDR3 nucleotide sequence: TGTGCCAGCAGCCAAGATACGGGGGGCTTGGGGCAGTACTTC.

The V gene is TRBV18, the J gene TRBJ2-2; D call uncertain. Germline loops: CDR1 KGHSH, CDR2 LQKENI. The CDR3 extends over 18 amino acids. Deletions cut 3 bases from V and 3 bases from J, with 20 bases between. The CDR3, as DNA: TGTGCCAGCTCACCTCTCCCCAGCCCGGGTGGATACACCGGGGAGCTGTTTTTT. It translates to CASSPLPSPGGYTGELFF.

This chain joins TRBV7-9 and TRBJ2-1; 7 bases map to TRBD1. CDR3 length equals 15 residues. CDR1 is SEHNR and CDR2 is FQNEAQ in the germline V gene (reference sequence). V was pared by 2 bases and J by 8 bases, with 9 bases of the junction left unmatched. The CDR3: CASSLMTGFSYEQFF. CDR3 DNA: TGTGCCAGCAGCTTAATGACAGGGTTTTCGTATGAGCAGTTCTTC.

This clone was recorded only once. The rearrangement links TRBV12-3 or TRBV12-4 to TRBJ2-7; D is possibly TRBD1 (5 bases). Trimming shortened V by 8 bases and J by 5 bases, and 10 bases separated the two germline ends. The CDR3 has 11 residues. The CDR3 DNA sequence: TGTGCCAGCGGACAAGCTCACGAGCAGTACTTC. Protein sequence: CASGQAHEQYF.

As regards this clone: The same CDR3 can be traced to other DNA sequences in this sample. The chain uses TRBV6-1 and TRBJ2-5; 7 bases are a match to TRBD2. The CDR3 sequence is 14 residues long. The junction had 4 bases not matched to a gene; V was cut back by 1 base and J by 5 bases. CDR1 MNHNS and CDR2 SASEGT come from the germline V gene. The CDR3 coding sequence is TGTGCCAGCAGTGAAGGGGGGGGAAGGGAGACCCAGTACTTC. Translated, it gives CASSEGGGRETQYF.

This clone appeared once. The J gene is TRBJ2-1, the V gene TRBV29-1, with D possibly being TRBD2 (6 bases). Deletions cut 5 bases from V and 3 bases from J, with 14 bases between. The CDR3 is made up of 14 amino acids. Germline assignment: CDR1 SQVTM and CDR2 ANQGSEA. In DNA form, the CDR3 reads TGCAGCGTTCTGGGCGGGGCGATCTACAATGAGCAGTTCTTC. Its translation is CSVLGGAIYNEQFF.

The chain uses TRBV9 and TRBJ2-7; a possible D gene is TRBD2 (5 bases). V was cut by 0 bases and J by 6 bases, with 13 bases left in between. The CDR3 is 14 residues long. Per germline, CDR1 SGDLS and CDR2 YYNGEE. The CDR3 sequence: CASSVESSWAEQYF. DNA of the CDR3: TGTGCCAGCAGCGTAGAATCTAGCTGGGCCGAGCAGTACTTC.

This clone was seen a handful of times. The V and J genes are TRBV4-2 and TRBJ1-4, with TRBD1 identical over 8 bases. This CDR3 spans 18 amino acids. Trimming cost V 2 bases and J 9 bases; bases outside gene matches: 17. The germline V gene encodes CDR1 LGHNA and CDR2 YNFKEQ. CDR3 bases: TGTGCCAGCAGCCAACGGAGGGCAGGGGGCCTGGGGGATCAAAAACTGTTTTTT. Translation: CASSQRRAGGLGDQKLFF.

This clone came up once. The V and J genes are TRBV9 and TRBJ2-2, with 9 bases fitting TRBD1. CDR3 length equals 16 residues. Germline V lookup: CDR1 SGDLS, CDR2 YYNGEE. After removal of 3 bases from V and 6 bases from J, the junction contained 9 bases not matched to a gene. The chain's CDR3 is CASSGPGQGFSGELFF. CDR3 in DNA: TGTGCCAGCAGCGGGCCGGGACAGGGCTTTTCCGGGGAGCTGTTTTTT.

The rearrangement uses TRBV2 and TRBJ1-2; 10 nucleotides match TRBD1. This CDR3 comprises 14 residues. Per germline, CDR1 SNHLY and CDR2 FYNNEI. The trim removed 4 bases at V and 8 bases at J, leaving 7 bases unmatched. The CDR3 nucleotides read TGTGCCAGCAGTGGGAACCAGGGACAGGGGGGCTACACCTTC. It codes for CASSGNQGQGGYTF.

The chain carries TRBV5-1 and TRBJ2-5; 10 nucleotides line up with TRBD1. V shed 4 bases and J 3 bases; nucleotides not matched to a gene: 9. Germline V gene lookup returns CDR1 SGHRS and CDR2 YFSETQ. The length of the CDR3 is 16 residues. CDR3 residues: CASSQGQGRNKETQYF. The CDR3 bases are TGCGCCAGCAGCCAGGGACAGGGGCGTAACAAAGAGACCCAGTACTTC.

The rearrangement links TRBV10-1 to TRBJ2-3; possible D gene TRBD1, 5 bases. There are 15 residues in the CDR3. Germline CDR1 is WNHNN and CDR2 is SYGVQD (reference sequence). Trimming removed 6 bases from V and 2 bases from J, with 15 bases in between. The CDR3 DNA is TGCGCCAGCAGGCTCGGACAACCATTCACAGATACGCAGTATTTT. Amino acids: CASRLGQPFTDTQYF.

This chain uses TRBV6-5 with TRBJ1-3, with TRBD1 matching over 10 bases. The CDR3 contains 13 residues. V was clipped by 8 bases and J by 2 bases; unmatched bases: 0. CDR1 and CDR2 from the germline V gene are MNHEY and SVGAGI. The DNA of the CDR3 is TGTGCCAGCGACAGGGGGCCTGGAAACACCATATATTTT. Amino acid sequence: CASDRGPGNTIYF.

The chain is built from TRBV5-1 and TRBJ2-2, with TRBD1 identical over 7 bases. The J segment lost 1 base and the V segment lost 4 bases, leaving 7 bases of the junction unmatched. This CDR3 is built from 16 residues. CDR1 and CDR2 (germline): SGHRS, YFSETQ. The chain's CDR3 is CASSPTGQRNTGELFF. CDR3 sequence (DNA): TGCGCCAGCAGCCCGACGGGACAGAGGAACACCGGGGAGCTGTTTTTT.

J is TRBJ2-5 and V is TRBV5-1, with unresolved D. The CDR3 is 12 residues long. Germline V gene sequence: CDR1 SGHRS, CDR2 YFSETQ. V was cut by 5 bases and J by 5 bases, with 10 bases left in between. CDR3 in DNA: TGCGCCAGCAGGAATACGGGTGAGACCCAGTACTTC. Its translation: CASRNTGETQYF.

This rearrangement joins TRBV19 to TRBJ1-1; D is unclear. Germline-derived CDR1 and CDR2 are LNHDA and SQIVND (reference sequence). This CDR3 has 13 amino acids. V was cut by 7 bases and J by 5 bases, with 14 bases left in between. CDR3: CASNREGRTEAFF. In nucleotides, the CDR3 is TGTGCCAGTAACCGGGAGGGTCGGACTGAAGCTTTCTTT.

The V and J genes are TRBV5-4 and TRBJ1-2; possibly TRBD1 for D (6 bases). Trimming took off 4 bases at V and 4 bases at J, with 17 bases between the two ends. The CDR3 length is 15 residues. CDR1 is SGHNT and CDR2 is YYREEE in the germline V gene (reference sequence). CDR3 residues: CASSRPQGGGYGYTF. In nucleotides, the CDR3 is TGTGCCAGCAGCAGACCACAGGGCGGAGGCTATGGCTACACCTTC.

The rearrangement uses TRBV15 and TRBJ1-5; D is unresolved. The V end was cut by 1 base, the J end by 0 bases, with 10 bases between. CDR1 and CDR2 (germline): LNHNV, YYDKDF (reference sequence). This CDR3 has 16 amino acids. CDR3 DNA sequence: TGTGCCACCAGCAGAGTACGGGATTATAGCAATCAGCCCCAGCATTTT. Protein sequence: CATSRVRDYSNQPQHF. Full variable domain (rest looked up from reference TRBV15 and TRBJ1-5): DAMVIQNPRYQVTQFGKPVTLSCSQTLNHNVMYWYQQKSSQAPKLLFHYYDKDFNNEADTPDNFQSRRPNTSFCFLDIRSPGLGDTAMYLCATSRVRDYSNQPQHFGDGTRLSIL.

This chain connects TRBV5-1 to TRBJ2-5; D may be TRBD1 (6 bases). The CDR3 covers 16 residues. V gave up 0 bases and J gave up 2 bases, with 14 bases separating them. The germline CDR1 and CDR2 sequences are SGHRS and YFSETQ. CDR3 nucleotides: TGCGCCAGCAGCTTGGCCCCCGGGACAATACAAGAGACCCAGTACTTC. As protein: CASSLAPGTIQETQYF.